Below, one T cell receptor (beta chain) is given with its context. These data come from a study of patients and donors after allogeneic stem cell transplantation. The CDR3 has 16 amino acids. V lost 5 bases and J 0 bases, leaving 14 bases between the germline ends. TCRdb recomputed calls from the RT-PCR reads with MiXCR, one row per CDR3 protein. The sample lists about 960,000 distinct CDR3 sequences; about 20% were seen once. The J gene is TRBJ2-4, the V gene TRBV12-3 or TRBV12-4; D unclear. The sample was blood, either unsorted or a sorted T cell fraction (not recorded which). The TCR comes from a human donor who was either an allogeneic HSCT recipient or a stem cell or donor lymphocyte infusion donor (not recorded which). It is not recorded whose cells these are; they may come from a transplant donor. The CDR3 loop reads CASSHRNLKAKNIQYF. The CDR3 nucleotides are TGTGCCAGCAGTCATCGGAACTTGAAAGCCAAAAACATTCAGTACTTC.